This TCR beta chain is from a study of cytomegalovirus exposure and HLA in healthy donors. Whole-study results and caveats: The authors later linked a missense DCLRE1C variant to TCR beta V- and J-gene trimming. The majority of CMV-associated TCR beta chains were reported as apparently HLA-restricted in a later analysis. Most TCR beta V segments were productive about 90% or about 30% of the time in an earlier analysis.

As for the donors, each was a healthy bone marrow donor. The PCR had 60 Vbeta and 13 Jbeta primers. The repertoire was sequenced with immunoSEQ multiplex PCR; TCRdb's copy has only in-frame clones and lacks some. The sample carries roughly 100,000 clones, approximately 69% recorded once. There are 15 residues in the CDR3. Germline lookup yields CDR1 KGHSH and CDR2 LQKENI. The V end was cut by 5 bases, the J end by 3 bases, with 16 bases between. Worth noting for this clone: Its target is not known.

This rearrangement joins TRBV18 to TRBJ1-1; the D is unclear. The sequenced material came from PBMCs. The source of this sequence is a man aged 25 to 40 in good health and CMV-seronegative. The DNA for the CDR3 is TGTGCCAGCTCAACACTCTCTTTGAGGGACACTGAAGCTTTCTTT. Translation gives CASSTLSLRDTEAFF.